A single sample gave rise to the 2 T cell receptor beta chains below, sequenced in a study of graft-versus-host responses after intestinal transplantation. Assay: immunoSEQ multiplex PCR; the TCRdb copy retains only in-frame clones and omits some. This sample yields about 88,000 clones, of which under 95% are seen a single time; about 0.34% belongs to the top ten. No antigen has been identified for these receptors. The input for sequencing was unstimulated CD4+ T cells sorted from spleen or lymph node cells, taken before transplant. The receptors here all came from a human donor who was the organ donor for an intestinal transplant.

The chain joins TRBV11-2 to TRBJ2-5; TRBD2 matches 8 bases. Germline V CDR1 and CDR2: SGHAT, FQNNGV. The CDR3 loop spans 14 amino acids. V shed 5 bases and J 4 bases; nucleotides not matched to a gene: 6. The CDR3 region is CASSPGTRGETQYF. CDR3 coding DNA: TGTGCCAGCAGCCCCGGGACTAGAGGAGAGACCCAGTACTTC.

The chain carries TRBV25-1 and TRBJ1-1; tentative D call: TRBD1 (5 bases). In germline, CDR1 is MGHDK, CDR2 SYGVNS. V gave up 8 bases and J gave up 3 bases, with 13 bases separating them. The CDR3 is 13 residues long. The CDR3 reads CASRGPGDTEAFF. CDR3 DNA: TGTGCCAGCCGCGGACCGGGGGACACTGAAGCTTTCTTT. Based on the CDR3 plus reference TRBV25-1 and TRBJ1-1, the full variable domain is EADIYQTPRYLVIGTGKKITLECSQTMGHDKMYWYQQDPGMELHLIHYSYGVNSTEKGDLSSESTVSRIRTEHFPLTLESARPSHTSQYLCASRGPGDTEAFFGQGTRLTVV.